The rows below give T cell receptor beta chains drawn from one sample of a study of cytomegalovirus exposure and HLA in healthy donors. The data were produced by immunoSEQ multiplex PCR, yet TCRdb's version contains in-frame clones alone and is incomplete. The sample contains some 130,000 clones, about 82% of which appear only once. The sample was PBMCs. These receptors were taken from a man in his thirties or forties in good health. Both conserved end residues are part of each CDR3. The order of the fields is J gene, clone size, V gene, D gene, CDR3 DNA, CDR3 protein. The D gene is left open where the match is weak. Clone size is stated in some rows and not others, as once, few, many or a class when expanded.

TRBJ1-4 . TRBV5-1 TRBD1 TGCGCCAGCAGCCCCACAGGGGAGTCTGAAAAACTGTTTTTT CASSPTGESEKLFF
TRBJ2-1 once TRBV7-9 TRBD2 TGTGCCAGCAGCCCTAGCGGTAGCTCCTACAATGAGCAGTTCTTC CASSPSGSSYNEQFF
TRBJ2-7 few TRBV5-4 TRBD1 TGTGCCAGCAGCTTAGCGACAGGGTACGAGCAGTACTTC CASSLATGYEQYF
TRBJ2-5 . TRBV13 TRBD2 TGTGCCAGCAGCACGGGACTAGCGGAAGAGACCCAGTACTTC CASSTGLAEETQYF
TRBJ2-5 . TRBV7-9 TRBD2 TGTTCCAGCAGCTACGGCGTAGCGGGAGATTTTCAAGAGACCCAGTACTTC CSSSYGVAGDFQETQYF
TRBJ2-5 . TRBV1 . TGCACCAGCAGCCAAGTAACCAGGGTCAAAGAGACCCAGTACTTC CTSSQVTRVKETQYF
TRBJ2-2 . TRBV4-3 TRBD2 TGCGCCAGCAGCCAGACCGGACGAGTGGGGGGGGCCGGGGAGCTGTTTTTT CASSQTGRVGGAGELFF
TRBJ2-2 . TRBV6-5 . TGTGCCAGCAGTAAGACGGGGGACACCGGGGAGCTGTTTTTT CASSKTGDTGELFF
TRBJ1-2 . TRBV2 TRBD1 TGTGCCAGCAGTAGCCGGGACAGTGCTAACTATGGCTACACCTTC CASSSRDSANYGYTF
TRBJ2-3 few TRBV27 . TGTGCCAGCAGTACAGGGAAGGGCACAGATACGCAGTATTTT CASSTGKGTDTQYF
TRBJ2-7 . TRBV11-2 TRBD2 TGTGCCAGCAGCTTATTTTTGGGACTAGCGGGACCGTTCTCCTACGAGCAGTACTTC CASSLFLGLAGPFSYEQYF
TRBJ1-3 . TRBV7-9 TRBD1 TGTTCCAGCAGCCCGGGGGACAGGGCCGCTGGAAACACCATATATTTT CSSSPGDRAAGNTIYF
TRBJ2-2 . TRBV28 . TGTGCCAGCAGTCCAGGGGAGGGGGAGCTGTTTTTT CASSPGEGELFF